This T cell receptor (beta chain) was captured by sequencing in a study of post-analysis software for immune sequencing data. The CDR3 contains 15 residues. The germline V gene has CDR1 LGHDT and CDR2 YNNKEL (reference sequence). Trimming at V came to 5 bases and at J to 3 bases, leaving 6 bases not matched to a gene. Overall study findings and caveats: Five or six TRBV segments, TRBV5-6, TRBV5-1 and TRBV20-1 among them, were found more frequent in patients than controls. Under F measure analysis, samples from one preparation batch co-clustered strongly.

The library was made from cDNA and included unique molecular identifiers. T cells, about 0.85 to 11 million of them, yielded roughly 0.5 million cDNA molecules. TCRdb independently ran MiXCR on the PCR reads; one entry per CDR3 protein. This sample has 500,000 to 600,000 distinct CDR3 sequences, with 44% found just once. With regard to this clonotype: The antigen remains unidentified.

Sequencing input: blood. The TCR comes from a girl between 10 and 17 years old with multiple sclerosis. The V gene is TRBV3-1, the J gene TRBJ2-7; 11 bases are a match to TRBD1. The DNA for the CDR3 is TGTGCCAGCAGCAAGGGACAGGGGGTCGACTACGAGCAGTACTTC. It encodes CASSKGQGVDYEQYF.